What follows are 26 T cell receptor beta chains derived from one specimen sequenced in a study of T-cell reconstitution after alpha-beta-depleted transplantation in children. Unique molecular identifiers featured in how the TCRbeta library was prepared. TCRdb called the PCR reads again in MiXCR, with one record for every CDR3 protein. Of around 680,000 distinct CDR3 sequences listed, approximately 16% are singletons. Sequenced here: PBMCs from the stem cell graft donor, sampled from the stem cell graft. The source is a human donor who donated a stem cell graft to a child with acute myeloid leukemia.

This clonotype was counted many times. The rearrangement uses TRBV12-3 or TRBV12-4 and TRBJ1-1, with a weak D call TRBD1 (6 bases). This CDR3 has 14 amino acids. Trimming removed 8 bases at V and 6 bases at J, with 19 bases between. The CDR3 region has the DNA TGTGCCAGCCGCACGTCACCGGGACACCCTGAAGCTTTCTTT. This encodes CASRTSPGHPEAFF.

This chain joins TRBV2 and TRBJ2-2; TRBD2 matches at 12 bases. Germline V gene lookup returns CDR1 SNHLY and CDR2 FYNNEI. CDR3 length: 15 residues. Losses at the gene ends were 8 bases for V and 4 bases for J; bases not matched to a gene: 5. The CDR3 loop is CASLAGGPGTGELFF. The DNA of the CDR3 is TGTGCCAGCCTAGCGGGGGGGCCGGGCACCGGGGAGCTGTTTTTT.

The chain couples TRBV6-5 to TRBJ1-2; tentative D call: TRBD1 (5 bases). Germline V gene data show CDR1 as MNHEY and CDR2 as SVGAGI. This CDR3 region has 16 residues. V was pared by 4 bases and J by 0 bases, with 15 bases between. The CDR3 is CASSSYSGGTNYGYTF. The CDR3 DNA follows: TGTGCCAGCAGTTCGTATTCGGGGGGGACTAACTATGGCTACACCTTC.

In its sample, this clonotype was seen many times. This chain links TRBV7-2 with TRBJ1-1; possible D gene TRBD1, 5 bases. The CDR3 is made up of 16 amino acids. In germline, CDR1 is SGHTA, CDR2 FQGNSA. Trimming stripped 3 bases from V and 3 bases from J, with 17 bases between. CDR3 DNA sequence: TGTGCCAGCAGCTTCGGGGGGAGGCCGGAGGACACTGAAGCTTTCTTT. It specifies CASSFGGRPEDTEAFF.

Many counts were recorded for this clonotype. This rearrangement joins TRBV20-1 to TRBJ2-7; possibly TRBD2 for D (5 bases). Germline CDR1 reads DFQATT; CDR2 reads SNEGSKA (reference sequence). CDR3 length: 15 amino acids. V was shortened by 6 bases and J by 2 bases, with 20 bases between the two germline ends. The DNA for the CDR3 is TGCAGTGCAACACTCACTAGTCCTCTTACCTACGAGCAGTACTTC. Its translation: CSATLTSPLTYEQYF.

The sample holds many counts of this clonotype. The genes are TRBV10-3 and TRBJ1-4, with 9 positions matching TRBD1. CDR3 length equals 14 residues. Losses at the gene ends were 6 bases for V and 7 bases for J; bases not matched to a gene: 6. Per the germline V gene, CDR1 is ENHRY and CDR2 is SYGVKD. CDR3 sequence reads: CAISGQGKIEKLFF. CDR3 nucleotide sequence: TGTGCCATCAGCGGACAGGGGAAAATTGAAAAACTGTTTTTT.

This chain uses TRBV7-2 with TRBJ1-4, with 10 bases matching TRBD1. The CDR3 totals 14 residues. Germline V gene sequence: CDR1 SGHTA, CDR2 FQGNSA. V shed 5 bases and J 8 bases; nucleotides not matched to a gene: 5. CDR3 sequence (DNA): TGTGCCAGCAGCAAGGGGGGACAGGGGGAAAAACTGTTTTTT. It encodes CASSKGGQGEKLFF.

This clonotype was seen only a few times. The V gene is TRBV11-2, the J gene TRBJ1-4; perhaps TRBD1 as D (6 bases). V lost 8 bases, J lost 3 bases, and 7 bases lay in between. Germline V gene data show CDR1 as SGHAT and CDR2 as FQNNGV. The CDR3 totals 12 residues. The CDR3 region is CASQGSNEKLFF. The CDR3 DNA follows: TGTGCCAGCCAGGGGTCTAATGAAAAACTGTTTTTT.

This clonotype was picked up many times. The chain links TRBV7-9 to TRBJ2-7, with D perhaps matching TRBD2 (6 bases). The germline CDR1 and CDR2 sequences are SEHNR and FQNEAQ (reference sequence). This CDR3 comprises 13 residues. Trimming pared 1 base from V and 6 bases from J, leaving 10 bases between. CDR3 coding DNA: TGTGCCAGCAGCTTAGACGGAGGGTCCGAGCAGTACGTC. Residues: CASSLDGGSEQYV.

The DNA for the CDR3 is TGCAGTGCTAGAGGGGGACTAGCGGGGGAGGCAGCCCAGTACTTC. This translates into CSARGGLAGEAAQYF. The J gene is TRBJ2-5, the V gene TRBV20-1; 14 bases are a match to TRBD2. Germline V lookup: CDR1 DFQATT, CDR2 SNEGSKA (reference sequence). J lost 9 bases, V lost 1 base, and 7 bases had no gene match. The CDR3 runs to 15 residues.

This clonotype was counted many times. V usage is TRBV6-1 and J usage is TRBJ1-2; the D gene is possibly TRBD1 (5 bases). Germline values: CDR1 MNHNS, CDR2 SASEGT. The CDR3 extends over 16 amino acids. V shed 4 bases and J shed 3 bases, with 18 bases lying between them. The CDR3 DNA reads TGTGCCAGCAGTGCGATTAAGGCAGGGCGGTACTATGGCTACACCTTC. It translates to CASSAIKAGRYYGYTF.

This clonotype was recorded many times. Its ends do not fully match the called genes, so a read error is possible. CDR3 sequence reads: CASAPTSKDTQYF. The CDR3 DNA is TGCGCCAGCGCCCCGACTAGCAAAGATACGCAGTATTTT. The chain joins TRBV4-3 to TRBJ2-3, with 7 bases aligning to TRBD2. In germline, CDR1 is LGHNA, CDR2 YSLEER. The CDR3 contains 13 residues.

This clonotype was recorded many times. The chain uses TRBV15 and TRBJ1-2, with D tentatively TRBD1 (6 bases). This CDR3 contains 13 residues. Germline V gene lookup returns CDR1 LNHNV and CDR2 YYDKDF (reference sequence). V was cut by 3 bases and J by 8 bases, with 13 bases left in between. Here the CDR3 DNA reads TGTGCCACCAGCAGTTTCAGGGGTTCCGGCTACACCTTC. Residues: CATSSFRGSGYTF.

This clonotype has ten or more counts. The genes are TRBV7-2 and TRBJ2-3; D could derive from TRBD1 or TRBD2 (7 bases each). This CDR3 has 17 residues. Germline-derived CDR1 and CDR2 are SGHTA and FQGNSA. V lost 1 base and J 4 bases, leaving 18 bases between the germline ends. The chain's CDR3 is CASSLVPGRGGPDTQYF. Here the CDR3 DNA reads TGTGCCAGCAGCTTAGTGCCCGGCAGGGGGGGACCAGATACGCAGTATTTT.

V is TRBV5-1 and J is TRBJ1-3; D remains unclear. The CDR3 runs to 16 residues. Germline V gene lookup returns CDR1 SGHRS and CDR2 YFSETQ. Trimming stripped 1 base from V and 0 bases from J, with 11 bases between. For the CDR3, the DNA is TGCGCCAGCAGCTTGTCCCGCGACTTCTCTGGAAACACCATATATTTT. This codes for CASSLSRDFSGNTIYF.

This clonotype was observed at least ten times. The chain is built from TRBV20-1 and TRBJ2-5, with D perhaps being TRBD1 or TRBD2 (5 bases each). The CDR3 has 15 amino acids. The V end lost 0 bases, the J end lost 2 bases, and 13 bases lay between the germline ends. Germline V lookup: CDR1 DFQATT, CDR2 SNEGSKA (reference sequence). DNA of the CDR3: TGCAGTGCTAGAGATCACTGGGACGAACAAGAGACCCAGTACTTC. Its translation is CSARDHWDEQETQYF.

The table lists this clonotype with many counts. V and J are TRBV10-3 and TRBJ2-5; D gene ambiguous. Germline-derived CDR1 and CDR2 are ENHRY and SYGVKD. Trimming shortened V by 6 bases and J by 2 bases, and 10 bases separated the two germline ends. CDR3 length: 13 amino acids. CDR3 sequence (DNA): TGTGCCATCAGCCTCACGGGTCAAGAGACCCAGTACTTC. It specifies CAISLTGQETQYF.

The chain is built from TRBV11-2 and TRBJ2-7; perhaps TRBD1 as D (6 bases). Germline values: CDR1 SGHAT, CDR2 FQNNGV. The CDR3 spans 15 residues. V dropped 2 bases and J dropped 0 bases, with 11 bases sitting between them. The CDR3 is CASSLRDMSSYEQYF. The CDR3 nucleotides are TGTGCCAGCAGCTTAAGGGACATGAGCTCCTACGAGCAGTACTTC. Full variable domain (missing parts from reference TRBV11-2 and TRBJ2-7): EAGVAQSPRYKIIEKRQSVAFWCNPISGHATLYWYQQILGQGPKLLIQFQNNGVVDDSQLPKDRFSAERLKGVDSTLKIQPAKLEDSAVYLCASSLRDMSSYEQYFGPGTRLTVT.

This clonotype was recorded many times. V and J are TRBV7-6 and TRBJ2-5, with a tentative D call TRBD2 (6 bases). V was trimmed by 4 bases and J by 3 bases, leaving 18 bases between them. Per germline, CDR1 SGHVS and CDR2 FNYEAQ. The CDR3 covers 16 residues. CDR3: CASSSTSRGGEETQYF. The CDR3 DNA reads TGTGCCAGCAGCTCCACATCGAGGGGCGGGGAAGAGACCCAGTACTTC.

This clonotype was detected many times. The J gene is TRBJ1-2, the V gene TRBV6-6, with 8 nucleotides matching TRBD1. The V and J ends lost 7 bases and 3 bases, in that order; junction bases with no gene match: 4. The CDR3 loop spans 13 amino acids. Germline assignment: CDR1 MNHNY and CDR2 SVGAGI (reference sequence). The CDR3 is CASTDRGDYGYTF. CDR3 nucleotide sequence: TGTGCCAGCACCGACAGGGGTGACTATGGCTACACCTTC.

The chain links TRBV30 to TRBJ2-7; 7 nucleotides line up with TRBD2. The germline gives CDR1 GTSNPN, CDR2 SVGIG (reference sequence). The junction had 10 bases not matched to a gene; V was cut back by 5 bases and J by 3 bases. The CDR3 has 14 amino acids. CDR3 sequence reads: CAWSRGGVGYEQYF. CDR3 coding DNA: TGTGCCTGGTCACGGGGAGGGGTCGGCTACGAGCAGTACTTC.

This clonotype was observed a few times. V and J are TRBV30 and TRBJ2-7; 12 nucleotides line up with TRBD1. Germline V gives CDR1 GTSNPN, CDR2 SVGIG (reference sequence). This CDR3 contains 13 residues. J lost 5 bases, V lost 4 bases, and 3 bases had no gene match. In DNA, the CDR3 is TGTGCCTGGACCGGGACAGGGGGCGACGAGCAGTACTTC. It codes for CAWTGTGGDEQYF.

The V call is TRBV27, the J call TRBJ2-3; no clear D gene. The V gene lost 7 bases and the J gene lost 6 bases, with 8 bases spanning the gap. Germline V gene lookup returns CDR1 MNHEY and CDR2 SMNVEV (reference sequence). CDR3 length equals 11 residues. CDR3 protein: CASKEMDTQYF. Written as DNA, the CDR3 is TGTGCCAGCAAGGAGATGGATACGCAGTATTTT.

This clonotype was counted at least ten times. The rearrangement uses TRBV20-1 and TRBJ2-5; no clear D gene. The length of the CDR3 is 14 residues. V was pared by 8 bases and J by 2 bases, with 18 bases between. Germline CDR1 DFQATT, CDR2 SNEGSKA (reference sequence). Here the CDR3 reads CSLFSGTLQETQYF. For the CDR3, the DNA is TGCAGTTTATTTTCAGGAACCCTACAAGAGACCCAGTACTTC.

The chain is built from TRBV5-1 and TRBJ1-1; D is uncertain. The V end lost 1 base, the J end lost 1 base, and 14 bases lay between the germline ends. CDR1 and CDR2 (germline): SGHRS, YFSETQ. The CDR3 contains 16 residues. The CDR3 coding sequence is TGCGCCAGCAGCTTGAGGCTGGAGGAGGCGAACACTGAAGCTTTCTTT. It translates to CASSLRLEEANTEAFF.

The rearrangement links TRBV7-9 to TRBJ1-1, with D uncertain. Per the germline V gene, CDR1 is SEHNR and CDR2 is FQNEAQ (reference sequence). The V gene lost 2 bases and the J gene lost 3 bases, with 7 bases spanning the gap. The CDR3 is made up of 13 amino acids. The CDR3, as DNA: TGTGCCAGCAGCTTAACGTCCGACACTGAAGCTTTCTTT. Translation gives CASSLTSDTEAFF.